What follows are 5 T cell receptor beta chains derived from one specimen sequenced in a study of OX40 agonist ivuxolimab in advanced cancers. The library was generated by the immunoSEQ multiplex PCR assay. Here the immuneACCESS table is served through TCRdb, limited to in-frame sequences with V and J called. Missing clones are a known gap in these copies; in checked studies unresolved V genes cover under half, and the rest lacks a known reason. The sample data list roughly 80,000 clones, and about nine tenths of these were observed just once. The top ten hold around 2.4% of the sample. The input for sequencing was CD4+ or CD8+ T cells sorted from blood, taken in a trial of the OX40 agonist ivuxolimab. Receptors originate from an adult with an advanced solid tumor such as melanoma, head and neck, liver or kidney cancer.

CDR3 protein: CASSYRGAGGYTF. In DNA form, the CDR3 reads TGTGCCAGTAGTTATCGGGGCGCGGGTGGCTACACCTTC. The chain uses TRBV19 and TRBJ1-2; D is perhaps TRBD1 (5 bases). Germline V gene lookup returns CDR1 LNHDA and CDR2 SQIVND (reference sequence). The CDR3 is made up of 13 amino acids. V lost 5 bases and J 7 bases, leaving 14 bases between the germline ends.

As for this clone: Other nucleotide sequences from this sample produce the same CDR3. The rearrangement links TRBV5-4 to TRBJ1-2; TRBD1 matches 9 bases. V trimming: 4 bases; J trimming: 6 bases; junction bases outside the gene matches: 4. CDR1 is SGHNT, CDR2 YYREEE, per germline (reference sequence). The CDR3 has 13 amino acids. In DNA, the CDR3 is TGTGCCAGCAGCCCACGACAGGGGGATGGCTACACCTTC. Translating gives CASSPRQGDGYTF.

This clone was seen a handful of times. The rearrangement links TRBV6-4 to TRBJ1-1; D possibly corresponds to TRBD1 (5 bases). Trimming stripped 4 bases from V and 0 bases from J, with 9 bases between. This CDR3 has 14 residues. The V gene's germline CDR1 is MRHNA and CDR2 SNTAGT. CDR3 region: CASSAGGVNTEAFF. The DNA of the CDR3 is TGTGCCAGCAGTGCCGGGGGGGTGAACACTGAAGCTTTCTTT.

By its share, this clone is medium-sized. The CDR3 sequence is CASTCWDAPNTGELFF. CDR3 sequence (DNA): TGTGCCAGCACCTGCTGGGACGCACCGAACACCGGGGAGCTGTTTTTT. The chain employs TRBV11-3 and TRBJ2-2; D tentatively fits TRBD1 or TRBD2 (5 bases each). Deletions cut 7 bases from V and 0 bases from J, with 15 bases between. Per germline, CDR1 SGHNT and CDR2 YENEEA. There are 16 residues in the CDR3.

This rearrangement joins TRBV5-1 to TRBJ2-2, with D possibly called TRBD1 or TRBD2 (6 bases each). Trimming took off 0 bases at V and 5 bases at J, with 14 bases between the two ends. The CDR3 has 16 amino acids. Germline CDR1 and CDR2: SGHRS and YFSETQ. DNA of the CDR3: TGCGCCAGCAGCTTGGATCCTCGAGGGGGGACCGGGGAGCTGTTTTTT. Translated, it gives CASSLDPRGGTGELFF.